This T cell receptor beta chain was recorded in a study of cytomegalovirus exposure and HLA in healthy donors. Points from the study as a whole: Follow-up analysis seemed to connect common viral pathogens with several of the most significant clusters identified. Later analysis demonstrated an association between a missense DCLRE1C variant and TCR beta V- and J-gene trimming.

A word on this clone: Its target is not known.

The length of the CDR3 is 15 residues. The germline CDR1 and CDR2 sequences are SGHDT and YYEEEE. V lost 1 base to trimming and J lost 6 bases; unmatched junction nucleotides: 10. A multiplex PCR was run with 60 Vbeta primers and 13 Jbeta primers. TCRdb keeps only in-frame clones here, not all; method: immunoSEQ multiplex PCR. The top ten hold over 1.5% of the sample, which has around 110,000 clones, around 75% seen once. Sequenced: PBMCs. The sequence derives from a woman aged 18-29 years in good health and CMV-seronegative. V is TRBV5-6 and J is TRBJ2-7; 7 bases are shared with TRBD1. The CDR3 spells CASSLQGDPRGEQYF. The CDR3 nucleotides are TGTGCCAGCAGCTTGCAGGGGGACCCAAGGGGCGAGCAGTACTTC.